This is a list of T cell receptor beta chains from one sample in a study of T cell repertoires in cytomegalovirus infection. These receptors are not linked to any known antigen. TCRdb used MiXCR to reprocess the reads, holding one entry per CDR3 protein. This sample has around 500,000 distinct CDR3 sequences, with about 42% found just once. The specimen was cultured PBMCs, collected from culture after CMV antigen stimulation. The receptors shown here come from a human donor in good health (CMV status not recorded). Some clones in this sample may be carry-over from other donors' samples. Both conserved end residues are part of each CDR3. A D gene is named only where the DNA matches it firmly. Clone size is stated in some rows and not others, as once, few, many or a class when expanded.

d_gene: .
abundance: many
v_gene: TRBV7-2
j_gene: TRBJ1-5
len: 16
CDR3aa: CASSRGQGMGLGPQHF
CDR3nt: TGTGCCAGCAGCCGGGGGCAGGGGATGGGTCTAGGGCCCCAGCATTTT

d_gene: TRBD2
abundance: .
v_gene: TRBV5-1
j_gene: TRBJ2-7
len: 14
CDR3aa: CASSLWAAGGEQYF
CDR3nt: TGCGCCAGCAGCTTATGGGCGGCGGGGGGCGAGCAGTACTTC

d_gene: .
abundance: .
v_gene: TRBV11-2
j_gene: TRBJ2-5
len: 15
CDR3aa: CASSLGYGFQETQYF
CDR3nt: TGTGCCAGCAGCTTAGGGTACGGATTCCAAGAGACCCAGTACTTC

d_gene: TRBD1
abundance: few
v_gene: TRBV28
j_gene: TRBJ2-7
len: 15
CDR3aa: CASSPPDRPFYEQYF
CDR3nt: TGTGCCAGCAGTCCCCCGGACAGGCCGTTTTACGAGCAGTACTTC

d_gene: .
abundance: .
v_gene: TRBV7-9
j_gene: TRBJ1-5
len: 13
CDR3aa: CASGKGGNQPQHF
CDR3nt: TGTGCCAGCGGCAAAGGAGGGAATCAGCCCCAGCATTTT

d_gene: .
abundance: .
v_gene: TRBV7-2
j_gene: TRBJ2-2
len: 15
CDR3aa: CASSFDHLNTGELFF
CDR3nt: TGTGCCAGCAGTTTTGACCATCTGAACACCGGGGAGCTGTTTTTT

d_gene: TRBD1
abundance: .
v_gene: TRBV10-3
j_gene: TRBJ2-5
len: 15
CDR3aa: CAISALDRGGETQYF
CDR3nt: TGTGCCATCAGTGCCCTGGACAGGGGCGGAGAGACCCAGTACTTC

d_gene: TRBD1
abundance: .
v_gene: TRBV4-3
j_gene: TRBJ1-1
len: 14
CDR3aa: CASSPGTGDTEAFF
CDR3nt: TGCGCCAGCAGCCCCGGGACAGGGGACACTGAAGCTTTCTTT

d_gene: TRBD1
abundance: .
v_gene: TRBV7-8
j_gene: TRBJ1-1
len: 16
CDR3aa: CASSSGQGKVNTEAFF
CDR3nt: TGTGCCAGCAGCTCGGGACAGGGGAAGGTTAACACTGAAGCTTTCTTT

d_gene: TRBD2
abundance: once
v_gene: TRBV27
j_gene: TRBJ2-7
len: 14
CDR3aa: CASSDGGGGLEQYF
CDR3nt: TGTGCCAGCAGCGACGGGGGGGGTGGGCTCGAGCAGTACTTC

d_gene: .
abundance: many
v_gene: TRBV7-8
j_gene: TRBJ1-1
len: 17
CDR3aa: CASSLASPSSHDTEAFF
CDR3nt: TGTGCCAGCAGCTTAGCTAGTCCGTCGAGTCACGACACTGAAGCTTTCTTT

d_gene: .
abundance: .
v_gene: TRBV6-1
j_gene: TRBJ2-7
len: 12
CDR3aa: CASQPGHYEQYF
CDR3nt: TGTGCCAGCCAACCCGGCCACTACGAGCAGTACTTC

d_gene: TRBD1
abundance: few
v_gene: TRBV7-2
j_gene: TRBJ2-1
len: 13
CDR3aa: CASSSGTEGEQFF
CDR3nt: TGTGCCAGCAGCTCCGGGACAGAGGGTGAGCAGTTCTTC

d_gene: .
abundance: once
v_gene: TRBV5-5
j_gene: TRBJ2-7
len: 15
CDR3aa: CASSLRPETSREQYF
CDR3nt: TGTGCCAGCAGCTTGCGGCCAGAGACCAGCCGCGAGCAGTACTTC

d_gene: TRBD2
abundance: few
v_gene: TRBV6-1
j_gene: TRBJ2-2
len: 15
CDR3aa: CASRGLAGGPGELFF
CDR3nt: TGTGCCAGCAGGGGACTAGCGGGGGGGCCCGGGGAGCTGTTTTTT

d_gene: .
abundance: .
v_gene: TRBV7-6
j_gene: TRBJ2-1
len: 11
CDR3aa: CASSWTGEQFF
CDR3nt: TGTGCCAGCAGCTGGACGGGAGAGCAGTTCTTC

d_gene: TRBD1
abundance: .
v_gene: TRBV12-3/TRBV12-4
j_gene: TRBJ1-5
len: 16
CDR3aa: CASSFKDRAGNQPQHF
CDR3nt: TGTGCCAGCAGTTTTAAGGACAGGGCCGGCAATCAGCCCCAGCATTTT

d_gene: TRBD2
abundance: .
v_gene: TRBV12-3/TRBV12-4
j_gene: TRBJ2-3
len: 20
CDR3aa: CASSSRLGLAGGPSTDTQYF
CDR3nt: TGTGCCAGCAGTTCGCGCCTAGGACTAGCGGGAGGCCCCAGCACAGATACGCAGTATTTT

d_gene: TRBD1
abundance: once
v_gene: TRBV5-1
j_gene: TRBJ2-3
len: 17
CDR3aa: CASSLGVGTGGSDTQYF
CDR3nt: TGCGCCAGCAGCTTGGGTGTCGGGACAGGAGGATCAGATACGCAGTATTTT

d_gene: .
abundance: once
v_gene: TRBV25-1
j_gene: TRBJ2-2
len: 14
CDR3aa: CASTPDSEVGELFF
CDR3nt: TGTGCCAGCACCCCTGACAGCGAAGTCGGGGAGCTGTTTTTT

d_gene: .
abundance: .
v_gene: TRBV3-1
j_gene: TRBJ2-2
len: 14
CDR3aa: CASSQPYLSGELFF
CDR3nt: TGTGCCAGCAGCCAACCCTATCTGTCCGGGGAGCTGTTTTTT

d_gene: TRBD2
abundance: .
v_gene: TRBV30
j_gene: TRBJ2-2
len: 14
CDR3aa: CAWSWGGNTGELFF
CDR3nt: TGTGCCTGGAGCTGGGGGGGAAACACCGGGGAGCTGTTTTTT

d_gene: TRBD2
abundance: .
v_gene: TRBV7-9
j_gene: TRBJ2-1
len: 20
CDR3aa: CASSSDPGLAGGMIRNEQFF
CDR3nt: TGTGCCAGCAGCTCGGACCCGGGACTAGCGGGAGGTATGATTAGGAATGAGCAGTTCTTC

d_gene: .
abundance: .
v_gene: TRBV6-8
j_gene: TRBJ2-1
len: 15
CDR3aa: CASSYGSGSDNEQFF
CDR3nt: TGTGCCAGCAGTTATGGGTCTGGGTCCGACAATGAGCAGTTCTTC

d_gene: .
abundance: .
v_gene: TRBV7-2
j_gene: TRBJ2-1
len: 16
CDR3aa: CASSLWAGNDYNEQFF
CDR3nt: TGTGCCAGCAGCTTATGGGCGGGGAACGATTACAATGAGCAGTTCTTC

d_gene: TRBD1
abundance: few
v_gene: TRBV12-3/TRBV12-4
j_gene: TRBJ2-1
len: 16
CDR3aa: CASSFPLQGASFEQFF
CDR3nt: TGTGCCAGCAGTTTCCCCCTACAGGGGGCTTCTTTTGAGCAGTTCTTC

d_gene: TRBD1
abundance: .
v_gene: TRBV25-1
j_gene: TRBJ2-3
len: 13
CDR3aa: CASQDRVADTQYF
CDR3nt: TGTGCCAGTCAGGACAGGGTCGCAGATACGCAGTATTTT

d_gene: .
abundance: .
v_gene: TRBV2
j_gene: TRBJ2-7
len: 14
CDR3aa: CASRAMTESYEQYF
CDR3nt: TGTGCCAGCAGGGCAATGACAGAATCCTACGAGCAGTACTTC

d_gene: .
abundance: few
v_gene: TRBV7-2
j_gene: TRBJ2-7
len: 15
CDR3aa: CASSKGGVGIYEQYF
CDR3nt: TGTGCCAGCAGCAAGGGCGGGGTTGGGATCTACGAGCAGTACTTC

d_gene: .
abundance: .
v_gene: TRBV28
j_gene: TRBJ2-3
len: 14
CDR3aa: CASTPLAYTDTQYF
CDR3nt: TGTGCCAGCACCCCGCTGGCGTACACAGATACGCAGTATTTT

d_gene: .
abundance: .
v_gene: TRBV10-2
j_gene: TRBJ2-7
len: 11
CDR3aa: CASSEGYGQYF
CDR3nt: TGCGCCAGCAGTGAAGGCTACGGGCAGTACTTC

d_gene: .
abundance: few
v_gene: TRBV6-2/TRBV6-3
j_gene: TRBJ2-1
len: 12
CDR3aa: CASSLPHNEQFF
CDR3nt: TGTGCCAGCAGTCTTCCCCACAATGAGCAGTTCTTC

d_gene: .
abundance: .
v_gene: TRBV6-6
j_gene: TRBJ1-6
len: 13
CDR3aa: CASRPQGNSPLHF
CDR3nt: TGTGCCAGCAGGCCCCAGGGTAATTCACCCCTCCACTTT

d_gene: .
abundance: .
v_gene: TRBV12-3/TRBV12-4
j_gene: TRBJ1-5
len: 13
CDR3aa: CASSFSKDQPQHF
CDR3nt: TGTGCCAGCAGTTTTTCTAAGGATCAGCCCCAGCATTTT

d_gene: .
abundance: .
v_gene: TRBV6-5
j_gene: TRBJ2-7
len: 14
CDR3aa: CASSYQGGGYEQYF
CDR3nt: TGTGCCAGCAGTTACCAGGGAGGAGGCTACGAGCAGTACTTC

d_gene: .
abundance: few
v_gene: TRBV7-2
j_gene: TRBJ1-1
len: 14
CDR3aa: CASSLAATVPEAFF
CDR3nt: TGTGCCAGCAGCTTAGCCGCTACAGTCCCTGAAGCTTTCTTT

d_gene: TRBD2
abundance: few
v_gene: TRBV12-3/TRBV12-4
j_gene: TRBJ2-3
len: 21
CDR3aa: CASSLTGRSSGGTPSTDTQYF
CDR3nt: TGTGCCAGCAGTTTAACCGGGCGGTCTAGCGGGGGGACCCCTAGCACAGATACGCAGTATTTT

d_gene: .
abundance: .
v_gene: TRBV28
j_gene: TRBJ2-7
len: 15
CDR3aa: CASTNHPIRGGEQYF
CDR3nt: TGTGCCAGTACGAACCACCCCATACGAGGCGGCGAGCAGTACTTC

d_gene: TRBD1
abundance: .
v_gene: TRBV6-2/TRBV6-3
j_gene: TRBJ1-2
len: 16
CDR3aa: CASRNPGQDPSYGYTF
CDR3nt: TGTGCCAGCAGGAATCCGGGACAGGACCCCTCTTATGGCTACACCTTC

d_gene: .
abundance: .
v_gene: TRBV11-2
j_gene: TRBJ2-5
len: 14
CDR3aa: CASSARPPRETQYF
CDR3nt: TGTGCCAGCAGCGCTCGACCCCCACGGGAGACCCAGTACTTC

d_gene: TRBD2
abundance: .
v_gene: TRBV12-3/TRBV12-4
j_gene: TRBJ2-5
len: 14
CDR3aa: CASSRGGNQETQYF
CDR3nt: TGTGCCAGCAGCCGCGGGGGAAACCAAGAGACCCAGTACTTC

d_gene: .
abundance: once
v_gene: TRBV20-1
j_gene: TRBJ2-1
len: 14
CDR3aa: CSARGSRRYNEQFF
CDR3nt: TGCAGTGCTAGAGGCAGCCGCAGATACAATGAGCAGTTCTTC

d_gene: .
abundance: few
v_gene: TRBV20-1
j_gene: TRBJ2-7
len: 13
CDR3aa: CSARADWSYEQYF
CDR3nt: TGCAGTGCTAGAGCGGACTGGTCCTACGAGCAGTACTTC

d_gene: TRBD2
abundance: .
v_gene: TRBV7-2
j_gene: TRBJ2-3
len: 16
CDR3aa: CASSFRGLASTDTQYF
CDR3nt: TGTGCCAGCAGCTTTAGGGGACTAGCGAGCACAGATACGCAGTATTTT

d_gene: .
abundance: .
v_gene: TRBV29-1
j_gene: TRBJ2-3
len: 14
CDR3aa: CSVAHGTFTDTQYF
CDR3nt: TGCAGCGTTGCCCACGGGACCTTCACAGATACGCAGTATTTT

d_gene: .
abundance: .
v_gene: TRBV7-2
j_gene: TRBJ2-5
len: 14
CDR3aa: CASSSQGSGETQYF
CDR3nt: TGTGCCAGCAGCTCTCAGGGTTCGGGAGAGACCCAGTACTTC

d_gene: TRBD1
abundance: few
v_gene: TRBV7-2
j_gene: TRBJ2-7
len: 15
CDR3aa: CASSLAGGVTYEQYF
CDR3nt: TGTGCCAGCAGCTTGGCAGGGGGCGTAACCTACGAGCAGTACTTC

d_gene: TRBD1
abundance: few
v_gene: TRBV7-9
j_gene: TRBJ2-1
len: 15
CDR3aa: CASSASRTGGNEQFF
CDR3nt: TGTGCCAGCAGCGCCTCCCGGACAGGGGGAAATGAGCAGTTCTTC

d_gene: TRBD2
abundance: .
v_gene: TRBV27
j_gene: TRBJ2-1
len: 17
CDR3aa: CASSFGGGRESHNEQFF
CDR3nt: TGTGCCAGCAGTTTTGGGGGTGGGCGGGAGTCCCACAATGAGCAGTTCTTC

d_gene: .
abundance: .
v_gene: TRBV10-3
j_gene: TRBJ2-3
len: 12
CDR3aa: CAISNGADTQYF
CDR3nt: TGTGCCATCAGTAACGGGGCGGATACGCAGTATTTT

d_gene: TRBD1
abundance: few
v_gene: TRBV27
j_gene: TRBJ2-7
len: 15
CDR3aa: CASSFAGTGLWEQYF
CDR3nt: TGTGCCAGCAGTTTTGCGGGGACAGGGCTGTGGGAGCAGTACTTC

d_gene: TRBD1
abundance: .
v_gene: TRBV25-1
j_gene: TRBJ2-4
len: 13
CDR3aa: CASSYRGGNIQYF
CDR3nt: TGTGCCAGCAGTTACAGGGGTGGGAACATTCAGTACTTC

d_gene: TRBD2
abundance: .
v_gene: TRBV7-2
j_gene: TRBJ2-1
len: 15
CDR3aa: CASSLSGRAGNEQFF
CDR3nt: TGTGCCAGCAGCCTTAGCGGGAGGGCCGGTAATGAGCAGTTCTTC

d_gene: TRBD2
abundance: .
v_gene: TRBV6-2/TRBV6-3
j_gene: TRBJ2-1
len: 17
CDR3aa: CASSDPSGTSGIGEQFF
CDR3nt: TGTGCCAGCAGTGACCCTTCCGGGACTAGCGGGATAGGGGAGCAGTTCTTC